The clone carrying this TCR beta chain has just a few counts. Its target is not known. Assay: immunoSEQ multiplex PCR; the TCRdb copy retains only in-frame clones and omits some. The sample holds fewer than 60,000 clones, less than 80% seen once. The data are from a study of vaccination effects on CD4 cells after COVID-19. Overall study: The second dose preceded post-vaccine samples by a median of 72 days.

V lost 0 bases and J lost 7, with 13 bases in between. Germline CDR1 reads LGHNA; CDR2 reads YNFKEQ. CDR3 size: 15 residues. After around 10 days in culture, the CD4+ T cells were isolated. Vaccination of participants consisted of two doses of either the BNT162b2 or mRNA-1273 vaccine. The healthy vaccine recipients, who had no prior SARS-CoV-2 infection, showed negative nucleocapsid antibodies. Study results and caveats: Early timepoints after infection were absent, and convalescent patients were few in the study. Infection- and vaccine-induced clones contracted markedly late after vaccination.

The sequenced sample was CD4+ T cells from PBMCs cultured without peptide, obtained after COVID-19 vaccination. The rearrangement links TRBV4-2 to TRBJ2-1; D assignment may be TRBD1 or TRBD2 (6 bases each). The sequence derives from a human donor who received a COVID-19 vaccine. The CDR3 here is CASSQDRQGRNEQFF. The CDR3 nucleotides read TGTGCCAGCAGCCAAGATCGCCAGGGGAGGAATGAGCAGTTCTTC.